Presented here are 15 T cell receptor beta chains from one specimen sequenced in a study of regulatory T cells in long-lasting Graves disease. Building the TCR beta libraries relied on iRepertoire HTBI primers, and CDR3 regions underwent Arm-PCR. TCRdb ran MiXCR on the multiplex PCR reads and lists one entry per CDR3 protein. This table holds about half a million distinct CDR3 sequences, about 22% found once. Sample time point: persistent/refractory GD, antithyroid drugs over 5 years with positive TRAb. With RNA extracted from PBMCs as input, the TCR library was made. The material sequenced was peripheral blood mononuclear cells (PBMCs), taken when the disease was refractory, from a patient treated with antithyroid drugs. The receptors were sampled from a female donor with Graves disease.

The rearrangement joins TRBV9 to TRBJ2-5; 7 bases match TRBD1. The CDR3 covers 15 residues. After removal of 3 bases from V and 4 bases from J, the junction contained 9 bases not matched to a gene. Germline CDR1 and CDR2: SGDLS and YYNGEE. The CDR3 protein is CASSGAGTDRETQYF. The CDR3 DNA reads TGTGCCAGCAGCGGTGCCGGGACAGACAGAGAGACCCAGTACTTC. Together with reference TRBV9 and TRBJ2-5, the CDR3 gives the full variable domain: DSGVTQTPKHLITATGQRVTLRCSPRSGDLSVYWYQQSLDQGLQFLIQYYNGEERAKGNILERFSAQQFPDLHSELNLSSLELGDSALYFCASSGAGTDRETQYFGPGTRLLVL.

The chain uses TRBV6-5 and TRBJ2-5, with unresolved D. The CDR3 consists of 13 residues. CDR1 is MNHEY and CDR2 is SVGAGI in the germline V gene. Trimming took 4 bases from V and 3 from J, leaving 9 bases between them. Here the CDR3 reads CASSSPGEETQYF. The CDR3 bases are TGTGCCAGCAGTTCCCCAGGCGAAGAGACCCAGTACTTC.

This clonotype was counted a few times. The gene calls are TRBV20-1 and TRBJ2-7; D not certain. The germline V and J ends were trimmed by 0 bases and 0 bases, with 12 bases remaining between them. The CDR3 sequence is 15 residues long. The germline V gene has CDR1 DFQATT and CDR2 SNEGSKA (reference sequence). CDR3: CSARDPATSSYEQYF. DNA for the CDR3: TGCAGTGCTAGAGATCCCGCGACTTCCTCCTACGAGCAGTACTTC.

The chain joins TRBV7-9 to TRBJ2-1, with D unclear. V was trimmed by 5 bases and J by 8 bases, leaving 13 bases between them. The V gene's germline CDR1 is SEHNR and CDR2 FQNEAQ (reference sequence). The length of the CDR3 is 13 residues. The CDR3 sequence: CASSPNHSHEQFF. The CDR3 DNA follows: TGTGCCAGCAGCCCAAATCATAGTCATGAGCAGTTCTTC.

In its sample, this clonotype was seen many times. This chain connects TRBV20-1 to TRBJ2-7; 7 bases agree with TRBD2. The CDR3 sequence is 15 residues long. Germline-derived CDR1 and CDR2 are DFQATT and SNEGSKA (reference sequence). Unmatched junction bases numbered 12, after V lost 6 bases and J lost 1 base. The chain's CDR3 is CSAMGGGSPSYEQYF. CDR3 DNA sequence: TGCAGTGCGATGGGGGGGGGTAGCCCATCCTACGAGCAGTACTTC.

This clonotype was picked up many times. The rearrangement joins TRBV6-1 to TRBJ2-2; D gene unclear. The V gene lost 3 bases and the J gene lost 4 bases, with 0 bases spanning the gap. The CDR3 length is 11 residues. Germline CDR1 and CDR2: MNHNS and SASEGT. CDR3 sequence reads: CASSDTGELFF. The CDR3 nucleotides are TGTGCCAGCAGTGACACCGGGGAGCTGTTTTTT.

This clonotype was seen at least ten times. This chain joins TRBV2 and TRBJ1-6; 9 bases are shared with TRBD1. Germline CDR1 is SNHLY and CDR2 is FYNNEI. CDR3 length equals 15 residues. Germline trimming cut 7 bases from V and 9 bases from J; bases unmatched to any gene: 10. CDR3 loop: CASNLLGQGGSPLHF. Written as DNA, the CDR3 is TGTGCCAGCAATTTACTGGGACAGGGAGGTTCACCCCTCCACTTT.

The V and J genes are TRBV14 and TRBJ2-1; 10 nucleotides agree with TRBD1. This CDR3 comprises 16 residues. CDR1 is SGHDN, CDR2 FVKESK, per germline. Losses at the gene ends were 3 bases for V and 4 bases for J; bases not matched to a gene: 6. The CDR3 region is CASSHTGQGVYNEQFF. The CDR3 DNA reads TGTGCCAGCAGCCACACCGGACAGGGGGTGTACAATGAGCAGTTCTTC.

This clonotype was seen ten or more times. The rearrangement joins TRBV12-3 or TRBV12-4 to TRBJ1-4; a possible D gene is TRBD1 (5 bases). Trimming took 6 bases from V and 7 from J, leaving 18 bases between them. This CDR3 region has 15 residues. The CDR3 sequence: CASRPGAAVGEKLFF. Written as DNA, the CDR3 is TGTGCCAGCAGGCCCGGGGCCGCGGTGGGTGAAAAACTGTTTTTT.

In this sample, this clonotype turned up many times. The chain uses TRBV11-2 and TRBJ1-2; D is ambiguous. V lost 6 bases, J lost 0 bases, and 14 bases lay in between. CDR1 and CDR2 from the germline V gene are SGHAT and FQNNGV. The CDR3 runs to 15 residues. The CDR3, as DNA: TGTGCCAGCAGTAGTCCACGAACTGCTAACTATGGCTACACCTTC. Translating gives CASSSPRTANYGYTF.

This clonotype was seen repeatedly, ten times or more. V is TRBV12-3 or TRBV12-4 and J is TRBJ2-5; 9 nucleotides align to TRBD2. The CDR3 length is 15 residues. V shed 4 bases, J shed 5 bases, and the junction held 8 bases outside the gene matches. Here the CDR3 reads CASSYGGLARETQYF. DNA for the CDR3: TGTGCCAGCAGTTACGGGGGACTAGCCAGGGAGACCCAGTACTTC.

The chain combines TRBV12-3 or TRBV12-4 with TRBJ2-1, with 9 bases fitting TRBD1. The CDR3 has 13 amino acids. Trimming removed 7 bases from V and 6 bases from J; junction bases left unmatched: 4. Here the CDR3 DNA reads TGTGCCAGCATTGGACAGGGGATCAATGAGCAGTTCTTC. This encodes CASIGQGINEQFF.

J is TRBJ2-2 and V is TRBV6-2 or TRBV6-3, with 10 bases matching TRBD2. The germline CDR1 and CDR2 sequences are MNHEY and SVGEGT. CDR3 size: 19 residues. J gave up 3 bases and V 2 bases, and 12 bases lay outside the gene matches. The CDR3 sequence is CASSYSLEREGLDTGELFF. CDR3 nucleotide sequence: TGTGCCAGCAGTTACAGTTTGGAGCGGGAGGGTCTGGACACCGGGGAGCTGTTTTTT.

The sample holds many counts of this clonotype. The V call is TRBV6-1, the J call TRBJ1-1; a possible D gene is TRBD1 (6 bases). V was shortened by 6 bases and J by 7 bases, with 18 bases between the two germline ends. Germline lookup yields CDR1 MNHNS and CDR2 SASEGT. This CDR3 spans 14 amino acids. Written as DNA, the CDR3 is TGTGCCAGCAGGGGGGCCCAACAGGGATTTGAAGCTTTCTTT. Its protein is CASRGAQQGFEAFF.

V is TRBV11-3 and J is TRBJ1-1, with 7 bases that match TRBD1. With V trimmed by 4 bases and J by 4 bases, 12 bases remained unmatched. CDR1 is SGHNT and CDR2 is YENEEA in the germline V gene. The CDR3 runs to 16 residues. Here the CDR3 reads CASSSHRGGLVTEAFF. CDR3 nucleotide sequence: TGTGCCAGCAGCTCACACAGGGGTGGGTTGGTCACTGAAGCTTTCTTT.